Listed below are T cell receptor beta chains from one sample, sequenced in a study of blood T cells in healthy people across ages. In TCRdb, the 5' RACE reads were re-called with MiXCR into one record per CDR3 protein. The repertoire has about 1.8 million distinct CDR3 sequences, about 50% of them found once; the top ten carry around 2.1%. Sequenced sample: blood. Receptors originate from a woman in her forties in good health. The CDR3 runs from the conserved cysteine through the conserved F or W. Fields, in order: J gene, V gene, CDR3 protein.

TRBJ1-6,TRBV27,CASSQIGVNPNSPLHF
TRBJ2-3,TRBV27,CASSLTPYGGASTDTQYF
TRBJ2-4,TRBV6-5,CASSPWMTKNIQYF
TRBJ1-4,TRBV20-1,CSASLGAGEKLFF
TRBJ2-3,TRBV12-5,CASAATGSTDTQYF
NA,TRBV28,CASSKNVVKETQYF
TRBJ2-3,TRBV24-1,CATSGPRGATTDTQYF
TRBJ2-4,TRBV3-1,CASSQETLTIQYF
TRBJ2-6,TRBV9,CASSPSTGDGANVLTF
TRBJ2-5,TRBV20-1,CSAGILADRMQETQYF
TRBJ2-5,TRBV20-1,CGGGESKETQYF
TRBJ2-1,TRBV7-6,CASSPPRTSGGSSSYNEQFF
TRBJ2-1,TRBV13,CASSPQPGQGQNNEQFF
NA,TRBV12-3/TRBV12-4,CASSKTGIETQFF
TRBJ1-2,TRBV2,CASSEMVENQEGYTF
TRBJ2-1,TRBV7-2,CASSLVPQRGGVEQFF
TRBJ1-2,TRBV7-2,CASSSPGVANYGYTF
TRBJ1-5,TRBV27,CASSLTGGQPQHF
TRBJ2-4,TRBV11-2,CASSLDPQGTRSKNIQYF
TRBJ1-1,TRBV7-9,CASSEVTGPDTEAFF
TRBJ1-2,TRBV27,CASSLQRTAGYTF
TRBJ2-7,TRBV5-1,CASSPKPRDRVTYEQYF
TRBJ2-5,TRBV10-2,CASSERGGGTLETQYF
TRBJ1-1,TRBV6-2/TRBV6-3,CASSYIGSTEAFF
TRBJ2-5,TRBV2,CASRPGRWETQYF
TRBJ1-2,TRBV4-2,CASSQQGALDGYTF
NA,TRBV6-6,CASSPGHLGETQYF
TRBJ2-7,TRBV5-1,CASSGPGQGTGEQYF
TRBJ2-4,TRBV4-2,CASSQERGWDIQYF
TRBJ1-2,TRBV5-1,CASSLVQGPKGGYTF
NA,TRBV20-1,CSANRGAGFHEQYF
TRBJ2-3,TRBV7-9,CASSLSTAQDTQYF
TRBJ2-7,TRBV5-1,CASSLNRGNEQYF
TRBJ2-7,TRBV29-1,CSVEAPLSYEQYF
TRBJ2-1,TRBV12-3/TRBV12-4,CASQTTVNEQFF
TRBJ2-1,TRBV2,CASNSGGASNEQFF
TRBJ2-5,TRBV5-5,CASSLGLRLDTTQETQYF
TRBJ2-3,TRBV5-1,CASSPGLAGVLSTDTQYF
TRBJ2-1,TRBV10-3,CAISLGQNEQFF
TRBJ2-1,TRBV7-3,CASSLRLAGVDEQFF
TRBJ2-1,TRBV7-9,CASSALAYNEQFF
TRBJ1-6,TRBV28,CASSKGRLLNSPLHF
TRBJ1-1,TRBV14,CASSQERNLNTEAFF
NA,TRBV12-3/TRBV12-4,CASSLRRSGGEQYF
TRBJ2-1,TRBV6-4,CASSDSNRPYNEQFF
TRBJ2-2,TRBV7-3,CASSERDSGYTGELFF
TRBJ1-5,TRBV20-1,CSARSDGDQPQHF
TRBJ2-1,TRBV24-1,CATSDPSIGTGIFGEYNEQFF
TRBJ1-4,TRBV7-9,CASSRGTGKEKLFF
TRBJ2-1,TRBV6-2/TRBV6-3,CASSYLGPSNEQFF